This TCR beta chain was recorded in a study of identical twins. The CDR3 runs 15 residues. CDR1 and CDR2 (germline): DFQATT, SNEGSKA (reference sequence). V shed 6 bases, J shed 7 bases, and the junction held 15 bases outside the gene matches. Every donor was a healthy Caucasian. Findings of the study overall: Models underpredicted monozygotic twin sharing of out-of-frame TCR alpha.

A few counts support this clonotype. The target antigen is unknown. A universal primer site was created by template switching, with the cDNA bearing unique molecular identifiers. TCRdb used MiXCR to reprocess the 5' RACE reads, holding one entry per CDR3 protein. The table includes 520,000 or so distinct CDR3 sequences, roughly a fifth detected once. The same sample was also used in a study of T cells expressing NK-cell markers. That study reports: It was sorted CD3+CD56-NKG2C+, CD3+CD56+NKG2C- and CD3+CD56+NKG2C+ T cells that provided the TCR beta repertoires.

The sequenced material came from CD4+ T cells sorted from blood. The V gene is TRBV20-1, the J gene TRBJ2-1; the match to TRBD2 covers 7 bases. This TCR was sampled from a young woman in good health. The CDR3 protein is CSANVRLAGGNEQFF. The CDR3 DNA follows: TGCAGTGCGAACGTCCGACTAGCCGGGGGAAATGAGCAGTTCTTC.